This TCR beta chain stems from a study of vaccination effects on CD4 cells after COVID-19. Study at large: The vaccine given was either BNT162b2 or mRNA-1273, in two doses.

About this clone itself: The antigen remains undetermined.

Sequencing followed a ViraFEST assay step that expanded antigen-specific CD4+ T cells with viral peptide pools. An approximately ten-day culture period preceded the isolation of CD4+ T cells. Recipients of the vaccine had no prior SARS-CoV-2 infection and negative nucleocapsid antibodies. Cultures had half their medium replaced with IL-2 medium on days 3 and 7. This CDR3 has 15 amino acids. The V gene lost 8 bases and the J gene lost 0 bases, with 14 bases spanning the gap. Germline V lookup: CDR1 ENHRY, CDR2 SYGVKD. Repertoires were generated with immunoSEQ multiplex PCR, while TCRdb's copy carries only in-frame clones and drops some. This sample has about 41,000 clones, with approximately 70% found just once.

The sequencing used CD4+ T cells from PBMCs cultured with HCoV-OC43 spike peptides, collected before COVID-19 vaccination. Subset reported: HCoV-OC43 spike overlapping peptide pool stimulation. The TCR sequence derives from a human donor who received a COVID-19 vaccine. This rearrangement joins TRBV10-3 to TRBJ1-3, with D possibly TRBD1 on 6 matching bases. The CDR3 reads CAISTDRSSGNTIYF. The CDR3 DNA reads as TGTGCCATCTCCACTGACAGGAGCTCTGGAAACACCATATATTTT.